The T cell receptor beta chain described here comes from a study of technical replicates of blood from a handful of donors (TCRdb year 2017). To prepare the library, the immunoSEQ multiplex PCR assay was applied. Here the immuneACCESS table is served through TCRdb, limited to in-frame sequences with V and J called. Missing clones are a known gap in these copies; in checked studies unresolved V genes cover under half, and the rest lacks a known reason. This sample is represented by about 56,000 clones; 85% to 95% of them were singletons. About 4% of the sample lies in the top ten. Based on the germline V gene, the CDR1 and CDR2 sequences are MNHEY and SVGAGI. V ends up 6 bases short and J 5 bases short, with an unmatched junction base count of 9. The CDR3 runs 15 amino acids, cysteine and phenylalanine included. Only the CDR3 part of the read is kept: 45 bases, read in frame from the first base. Note on this clone: Its target antigen remains unknown. One base away there is no much larger clone; base qualities are not given.

The sequenced sample was PBMCs. The source of this sequence is a human donor in good health. Some clones in this sample may be carry-over from other donors' samples. The V gene is TRBV6-5 and the J gene is TRBJ1-1, with 10 bases aligning to TRBD1. The nucleotide sequence is given as TGTGCCAGCAGACCACCGGACAGGGGGAGGACTGAAGCTTTCTTT. Its coded protein is CASRPPDRGRTEAFF.